The 7 T cell receptor beta chains below were found in one sample sequenced in a study of T-cell memory formation after mild COVID-19. Each CDR3 protein gets one entry after TCRdb re-called the 5' RACE reads with MiXCR. The repertoire includes about 290,000 distinct CDR3 sequences, approximately 15% of them detected once, and 22% sits in the top ten. Sequenced input: PBMCs or a T cell subset sorted from them (not recorded which). The receptors shown here come from a man between 18 and 29 years old who had mild COVID-19 (a few samples of this study predate the infection). Cell type and time point are not known.

This rearrangement joins TRBV7-3 to TRBJ1-2; 8 bases are a match to TRBD1. Germline CDR1 is SGHTA and CDR2 is FQGTGA. The V segment lost 5 bases and the J segment 4 bases; nucleotides outside the gene matches: 15. The length of the CDR3 is 17 residues. The CDR3: CASSPTGGETRLYGYTF. The CDR3 region has the DNA TGTGCCAGCAGCCCCACAGGGGGGGAGACACGCCTCTATGGCTACACCTTC.

The gene calls are TRBV20-1 and TRBJ1-6, with D possibly TRBD1 on 5 matching bases. V was shortened by 0 bases and J by 6 bases, with 18 bases between the two germline ends. Germline loops: CDR1 DFQATT, CDR2 SNEGSKA (reference sequence). This CDR3 region has 17 residues. Written as DNA, the CDR3 is TGCAGTGCTAGAGATCTAGCAGGGCAAGTTCCTAATTCACCCCTCCACTTT. It encodes CSARDLAGQVPNSPLHF.

This clonotype has only a few counts. As DNA, the CDR3 is TGTGCCAGCAGTTACTCGAGAGCCGATTACAATGAGCAGTTCTTC. This encodes CASSYSRADYNEQFF. This chain links TRBV6-5 with TRBJ2-1; D remains ambiguous. V shed 0 bases and J shed 4 bases, with 10 bases lying between them. The CDR3 contains 15 residues. Germline CDR1 MNHEY, CDR2 SVGAGI.

The V call is TRBV28, the J call TRBJ2-3; 7 nucleotides agree with TRBD2. This CDR3 is 14 amino acids long. J lost 5 bases, V lost 2 bases, and 4 bases had no gene match. CDR1 MDHEN and CDR2 SYDVKM come from the germline V gene. CDR3 in amino acids: CASSLLGGRDTQYF. The CDR3, as DNA: TGTGCCAGCAGTTTACTCGGGGGGAGAGATACGCAGTATTTT.

The chain links TRBV7-3 to TRBJ2-3, with 7 bases aligning to TRBD1. J gave up 6 bases and V 5 bases, and 8 bases lay outside the gene matches. In germline, CDR1 is SGHTA, CDR2 FQGTGA. This CDR3 comprises 14 residues. The DNA for the CDR3 is TGTGCCAGCAGCCTACACACAGGGGACGATACGCAGTATTTT. The encoded protein is CASSLHTGDDTQYF.

The chain employs TRBV6-1 and TRBJ2-5, with 11 positions matching TRBD2. CDR1 is MNHNS, CDR2 SASEGT, per germline. The length of the CDR3 is 16 residues. The trim removed 3 bases at V and 4 bases at J, leaving 7 bases unmatched. CDR3 in amino acids: CASSESSGGVRETQYF. For the CDR3, the DNA is TGTGCCAGCAGTGAGAGTAGCGGGGGGGTGAGAGAGACCCAGTACTTC.

In its sample, this clonotype was seen a few times. V and J are TRBV5-1 and TRBJ2-5; D is uncertain. V lost 0 bases and J lost 1, with 10 bases in between. The CDR3 has 15 amino acids. Germline V gene data show CDR1 as SGHRS and CDR2 as YFSETQ. The CDR3 coding sequence is TGCGCCAGCAGCTTGGGTAGGGAACCCCAAGAGACCCAGTACTTC. Protein: CASSLGREPQETQYF.